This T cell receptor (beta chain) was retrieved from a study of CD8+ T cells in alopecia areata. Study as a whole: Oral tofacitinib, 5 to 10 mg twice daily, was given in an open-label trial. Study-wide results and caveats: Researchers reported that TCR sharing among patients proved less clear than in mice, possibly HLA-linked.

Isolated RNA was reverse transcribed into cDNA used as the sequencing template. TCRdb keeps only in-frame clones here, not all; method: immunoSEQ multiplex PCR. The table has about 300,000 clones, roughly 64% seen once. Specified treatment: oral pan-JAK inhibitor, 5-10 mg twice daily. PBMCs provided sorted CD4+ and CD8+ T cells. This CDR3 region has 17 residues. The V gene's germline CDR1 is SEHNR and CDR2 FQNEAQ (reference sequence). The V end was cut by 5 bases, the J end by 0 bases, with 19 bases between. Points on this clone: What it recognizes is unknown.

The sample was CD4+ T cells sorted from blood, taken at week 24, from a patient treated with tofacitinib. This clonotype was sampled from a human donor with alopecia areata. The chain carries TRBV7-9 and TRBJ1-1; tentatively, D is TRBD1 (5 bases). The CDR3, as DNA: TGTGCCAGCAGCCAAACAATGACAGTAACGATGAACACTGAAGCTTTCTTT. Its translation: CASSQTMTVTMNTEAFF.